The 29 T cell receptor beta chains presented below share a single source sample, sequenced in a study of blood T cells in healthy people across ages. Alongside a J-beta primer mix, a sample-barcoded 5' primer served in a second PCR lasting about 7 to 12 cycles. TCRdb re-analysed the 5' RACE reads in MiXCR, keeping a single row per CDR3 protein. This table holds roughly 680,000 distinct CDR3 sequences, around 45% found once. The specimen was blood. The origin of the receptors is a woman in her sixties in good health.

This clonotype was found many times. CDR3 amino acids: CASSPSGSITGELFF. The DNA of the CDR3 is TGTGCCAGCAGCCCTAGCGGGAGTATCACCGGGGAGCTGTTTTTT. This chain joins TRBV3-1 and TRBJ2-2; 10 nucleotides agree with TRBD2. This CDR3 has 15 amino acids. Germline V gives CDR1 LGHDT, CDR2 YNNKEL (reference sequence). Losses at the gene ends were 4 bases for V and 4 bases for J; bases not matched to a gene: 3.

The chain recombines TRBV5-1 with TRBJ1-2; D is possibly TRBD1 (6 bases). Germline-derived CDR1 and CDR2 are SGHRS and YFSETQ. The CDR3 is 14 residues long. V was trimmed by 3 bases and J by 4 bases, leaving 13 bases between them. DNA for the CDR3: TGCGCCAGCAGCTACGAGGAGGACAGCTATGGCTACACCTTC. Protein: CASSYEEDSYGYTF.

CDR3 region: CASSVLEGSYNEQFF. CDR3 nucleotide sequence: TGTGCCAGCAGCGTCCTGGAAGGCTCCTACAATGAGCAGTTCTTC. This sequence joins TRBV9 and TRBJ2-1; D unresolved. The V end lost 2 bases, the J end lost 0 bases, and 9 bases lay between the germline ends. The CDR3 is 15 amino acids. Per the germline V gene, CDR1 is SGDLS and CDR2 is YYNGEE. Filled out from reference TRBV9 and TRBJ2-1, the complete variable domain reads DSGVTQTPKHLITATGQRVTLRCSPRSGDLSVYWYQQSLDQGLQFLIQYYNGEERAKGNILERFSAQQFPDLHSELNLSSLELGDSALYFCASSVLEGSYNEQFFGPGTRLTVL.

This chain uses TRBV7-9 with TRBJ1-6; 7 nucleotides agree with TRBD1. The CDR3 consists of 15 residues. Germline CDR1 is SEHNR and CDR2 is FQNEAQ (reference sequence). The junction had 14 bases not matched to a gene; V was cut back by 11 bases and J by 7 bases. CDR3 sequence (DNA): TGTGCCGCTGCCCTAACCGGGACAGAGAATTCACCCCTCCACTTT. Its translation: CAAALTGTENSPLHF. The full variable domain, with the rest looked up from reference TRBV7-9 and TRBJ1-6, is DTGVSQNPRHKITKRGQNVTFRCDPISEHNRLYWYRQTLGQGPEFLTYFQNEAQLEKSRLLSDRFSAERPKGSFSTLEIQRTEQGDSAMYLCAAALTGTENSPLHFGNGTRLTVT.

As for this clonotype: At one end, the junction sequence differs from germline, possibly due to a read error. CDR3 sequence (DNA): TGCAGCGCTAGTCCGCCGGCAGGGGGCCAGTATGGCTACACCTTC. Its protein is CSASPPAGGQYGYTF. The rearrangement uses TRBV20-1 and TRBJ1-2, with 8 bases that match TRBD1. The V gene's germline CDR1 is DFQATT and CDR2 SNEGSKA (reference sequence). This CDR3 contains 15 residues.

The chain is built from TRBV2 and TRBJ2-3; 11 nucleotides line up with TRBD2. CDR3 size: 15 residues. The junction had 7 bases not matched to a gene; V was cut back by 6 bases and J by 5 bases. Per the germline V gene, CDR1 is SNHLY and CDR2 is FYNNEI. The CDR3 loop is CASSATSGREDTQYF. CDR3 DNA: TGTGCCAGCAGCGCTACTAGCGGGAGAGAAGATACGCAGTATTTT.

This rearrangement joins TRBV9 to TRBJ1-2; D ambiguous. In germline, CDR1 is SGDLS, CDR2 YYNGEE. This CDR3 region has 13 residues. The V end was cut by 3 bases, the J end by 4 bases, with 10 bases between. The CDR3: CASSDGEGYGYTF. The CDR3 DNA is TGTGCCAGCAGCGATGGTGAGGGCTATGGCTACACCTTC.

The sample holds a few counts of this clonotype. The V gene is TRBV10-3, the J gene TRBJ1-1; D not resolved. The germline gives CDR1 ENHRY, CDR2 SYGVKD. This CDR3 comprises 14 residues. The germline V and J ends were trimmed by 0 bases and 5 bases, with 10 bases remaining between them. Here the CDR3 reads CAISESGRGTEAFF. DNA for the CDR3: TGTGCCATCAGTGAGTCCGGCAGAGGTACTGAAGCTTTCTTT.

The genes are TRBV2 and TRBJ2-7; the D is unclear. The CDR3 spans 12 residues. Germline CDR1 and CDR2: SNHLY and FYNNEI. V lost 6 bases and J 2 bases, leaving 8 bases between the germline ends. Here the CDR3 reads CASRTRTYEQYF. DNA for the CDR3: TGTGCCAGCAGGACCCGTACCTACGAGCAGTACTTC.

V gene TRBV29-1 combines with J gene TRBJ1-1; D perhaps matches TRBD1 (6 bases). Trimming took 3 bases from V and 1 from J, leaving 12 bases between them. CDR3 length: 14 amino acids. Germline lookup yields CDR1 SQVTM and CDR2 ANQGSEA. The CDR3, as DNA: TGCAGCGTTGATGAGGGGGTGAGGAACACTGAAGCTTTCTTT. Encoded protein: CSVDEGVRNTEAFF.

The gene calls are TRBV6-2 or TRBV6-3 and TRBJ2-3; TRBD2 aligns across 12 bases. Germline V gene data show CDR1 as MNHEY and CDR2 as SVGEGT. Trimming took 2 bases from V and 2 from J; bases not matched to a gene: 2. This CDR3 has 16 amino acids. Written as DNA, the CDR3 is TGTGCCAGCAGTTACGGACTAGCGGGACCCACAGATACGCAGTATTTT. Protein product: CASSYGLAGPTDTQYF.

The J gene is TRBJ2-1, the V gene TRBV7-8, with 8 bases matching TRBD2. From germline, CDR1 is SGHVS and CDR2 FQNEAQ. The trim removed 0 bases at V and 8 bases at J, leaving 12 bases unmatched. This CDR3 comprises 17 residues. CDR3 DNA: TGTGCCAGCAGCTTAGCGAGGGATAGCGGGGCCAAAGATGAGCAGTTCTTC. Encoded protein: CASSLARDSGAKDEQFF.

Notes on this clonotype: An end of the junction does not agree with germline; a read error may underlie this. The rearrangement joins TRBV20-1 to TRBJ1-2; maybe TRBD1 (5 bases). The CDR3 sequence is 15 residues long. CDR1 is DFQATT, CDR2 SNEGSKA, per germline (reference sequence). The CDR3 DNA is TGCAGTACTAGAGATCGGCAGGGAAGAGGCTATGGCTACACCTTC. It translates to CSTRDRQGRGYGYTF.

V and J are TRBV28 and TRBJ1-1; 9 bases line up with TRBD1. With V trimmed by 3 bases and J by 7 bases, 9 bases remained unmatched. Germline V gene sequence: CDR1 MDHEN, CDR2 SYDVKM. There are 15 residues in the CDR3. The CDR3 region has the DNA TGTGCCAGCAGTTTGCCGGGACAGGGTAGAGGTGAAGCTTTCTTT. Translated, it gives CASSLPGQGRGEAFF.

The rearrangement joins TRBV7-2 to TRBJ2-1; TRBD2 might be the D (7 bases). Germline loops: CDR1 SGHTA, CDR2 FQGNSA. CDR3 size: 14 residues. V shed 10 bases and J shed 7 bases, with 20 bases lying between them. This CDR3 is CANRIGGGVNEQFF. The DNA for the CDR3 is TGTGCCAACAGGATAGGGGGGGGGGTTAATGAGCAGTTCTTC.

Only a few counts were recorded for this clonotype. The rearrangement joins TRBV3-1 to TRBJ2-1; TRBD2 aligns across 8 bases. Per germline, CDR1 LGHDT and CDR2 YNNKEL (reference sequence). Germline trimming cut 1 base from V and 2 bases from J; bases unmatched to any gene: 7. The CDR3 sequence is 17 residues long. The CDR3 spells CASSQARAGVTYNEQFF. For the CDR3, the DNA is TGTGCCAGCAGCCAAGCCAGAGCGGGAGTAACCTACAATGAGCAGTTCTTC.

The chain employs TRBV1 and TRBJ2-7; no DNA check was done on the table's D call, TRBD1. TRBV1 is described as a pseudogene. This CDR3 contains 14 residues. DNA for the CDR3: TGCACCAGCAGCCTAACGCGGAGGGGGCGTGAGCAGTACTTC. Amino acids: CTSSLTRRGREQYF.

The V and J genes are TRBV12-3 or TRBV12-4 and TRBJ1-4; possible D gene TRBD1, 5 bases. Trimming took 7 bases from V and 7 from J, leaving 16 bases between them. The CDR3 extends over 14 amino acids. The CDR3 nucleotides read TGTGCCAGCACCCCGGGACCCGAGAGTGAAAAACTGTTTTTT. It is translated as CASTPGPESEKLFF.

The chain is built from TRBV18 and TRBJ2-7, with 9 bases that match TRBD2. Looked up from germline, CDR1 is KGHSH and CDR2 is LQKENI. The CDR3 totals 18 residues. With 4 bases clipped from V and 3 bases from J, the junction kept 16 bases outside the gene matches. CDR3 DNA: TGTGCCAGCTCACGGAGCCTGGGAGCGGGAGGTTTTGTCTACGAGCAGTACTTC. This sequence encodes CASSRSLGAGGFVYEQYF.

The chain recombines TRBV18 with TRBJ2-1, with D perhaps being TRBD1 or TRBD2 (5 bases each). The germline CDR1 and CDR2 sequences are KGHSH and LQKENI. Trimming took off 5 bases at V and 2 bases at J, with 10 bases between the two ends. This CDR3 has 14 amino acids. CDR3 sequence: CASSEGHPYNEQFF. The CDR3 bases are TGTGCCAGCTCAGAGGGGCACCCCTACAATGAGCAGTTCTTC.

This clonotype was counted a few times. This sequence joins TRBV3-1 and TRBJ1-2; no clear D. CDR3 length: 12 residues. V shed 3 bases and J shed 8 bases, with 10 bases lying between them. Germline lookup yields CDR1 LGHDT and CDR2 YNNKEL (reference sequence). The chain's CDR3 is CASSHGTGGYTF. CDR3 DNA sequence: TGTGCCAGCAGCCATGGTACCGGAGGCTACACCTTC.

Relative to its sample, this clonotype is medium-sized. A much larger clone differs from this one at a single base, so this may be a read error. J is TRBJ2-5 and V is TRBV20-1, with 9 bases that match TRBD2. The CDR3 covers 15 residues. Germline V gene lookup returns CDR1 DFQATT and CDR2 SNEGSKA (reference sequence). V shed 0 bases and J 11 bases; nucleotides not matched to a gene: 13. CDR3 loop: CSARDGVAGVHEQYF. CDR3 DNA sequence: TGCAGTGCTAGAGATGGGGTAGCGGGAGTCCATGAGCAGTACTTC.

CDR3 bases: TGCAGTGCCCTACCGATGCTCACAGATACGCAGTATTTT. This gives the protein CSALPMLTDTQYF. The chain is built from TRBV20-1 and TRBJ2-3; D is unclear. Germline-derived CDR1 and CDR2 are DFQATT and SNEGSKA (reference sequence). Trimming removed 6 bases at V and 2 bases at J, with 12 bases between. The CDR3 extends over 13 amino acids.

This clonotype was seen more than once but under ten times. The V call is TRBV7-2, the J call TRBJ1-5; D gene ambiguous. The germline gives CDR1 SGHTA, CDR2 FQGNSA. The V and J ends lost 5 bases and 7 bases respectively, with 9 bases between them. The CDR3 loop spans 12 amino acids. CDR3 protein: CASSPFNQPQHF. Written as DNA, the CDR3 is TGTGCCAGCAGCCCCTTTAACCAGCCCCAGCATTTT.

CDR3 amino acids: CASSQDSLGPSYEQYF. CDR3 nucleotides: TGCGCCAGCAGCCAAGATTCGTTGGGACCAAGCTACGAGCAGTACTTC. The V gene is TRBV4-1, the J gene TRBJ2-7; TRBD1 or TRBD2 may be the D gene (5 bases each). From germline, CDR1 is MGHRA and CDR2 YSYEKL. With 0 bases removed from V and 3 bases from J, the gap between germline ends came to 15 bases. The CDR3 totals 16 residues.

The chain combines TRBV2 with TRBJ1-1, with unresolved D. The CDR3 spans 14 residues. Germline V gives CDR1 SNHLY, CDR2 FYNNEI. Trimming stripped 5 bases from V and 2 bases from J, with 12 bases between. The CDR3 reads CASSLQRLNTEAFF. CDR3 in DNA: TGTGCCAGCAGTCTACAGAGACTTAACACTGAAGCTTTCTTT.

The chain has TRBV25-1 and TRBJ2-5; D unclear. Germline V gene sequence: CDR1 MGHDK, CDR2 SYGVNS. There are 14 residues in the CDR3. V was shortened by 1 base and J by 1 base, with 7 bases between the two germline ends. The CDR3 sequence is CASSELSIQETQYF. CDR3 DNA sequence: TGTGCCAGCAGTGAATTAAGCATCCAAGAGACCCAGTACTTC. The full variable domain, with the rest looked up from reference TRBV25-1 and TRBJ2-5, is EADIYQTPRYLVIGTGKKITLECSQTMGHDKMYWYQQDPGMELHLIHYSYGVNSTEKGDLSSESTVSRIRTEHFPLTLESARPSHTSQYLCASSELSIQETQYFGPGTRLLVL.

The rearrangement uses TRBV6-5 and TRBJ1-2; maybe TRBD1 (6 bases). CDR1 and CDR2 from the germline V gene are MNHEY and SVGAGI. This CDR3 spans 11 amino acids. Trimming pared 7 bases from V and 4 bases from J, leaving 7 bases between. CDR3 region: CASTDSYGYTF. DNA of the CDR3: TGTGCCAGCACGGACAGCTATGGCTACACCTTC.

The V and J genes are TRBV5-5 and TRBJ2-5, with TRBD2 matching 13 bases. V gave up 4 bases and J gave up 6 bases; unmatched junction bases: 6. The CDR3 is 15 amino acids. Germline CDR1 is SGHKS and CDR2 is YYEKEE (reference sequence). The CDR3 loop is CASSEGLAGLKTQYF. In DNA, the CDR3 is TGTGCCAGCAGCGAGGGACTAGCGGGACTAAAGACCCAGTACTTC. Based on the CDR3 plus reference TRBV5-5 and TRBJ2-5, the full variable domain is DAGVTQSPTHLIKTRGQQVTLRCSPISGHKSVSWYQQVLGQGPQFIFQYYEKEERGRGNFPDRFSARQFPNYSSELNVNALLLGDSALYLCASSEGLAGLKTQYFGPGTRLLVL.